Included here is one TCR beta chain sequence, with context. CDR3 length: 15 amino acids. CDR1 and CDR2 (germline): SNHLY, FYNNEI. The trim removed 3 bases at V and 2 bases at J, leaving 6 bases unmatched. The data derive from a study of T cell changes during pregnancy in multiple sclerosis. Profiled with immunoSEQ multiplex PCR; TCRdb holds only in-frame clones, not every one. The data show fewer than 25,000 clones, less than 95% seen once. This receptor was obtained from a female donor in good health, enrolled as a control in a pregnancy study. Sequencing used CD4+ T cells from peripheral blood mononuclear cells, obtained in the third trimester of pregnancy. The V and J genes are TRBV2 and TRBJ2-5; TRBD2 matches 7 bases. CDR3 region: CASSDPAGNQETQYF. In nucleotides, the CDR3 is TGTGCCAGCAGTGACCCAGCGGGGAATCAAGAGACCCAGTACTTC. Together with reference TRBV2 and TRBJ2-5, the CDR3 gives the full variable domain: EPEVTQTPSHQVTQMGQEVILRCVPISNHLYFYWYRQILGQKVEFLVSFYNNEISEKSEIFDDQFSVERPDGSNFTLKIRSTKLEDSAMYFCASSDPAGNQETQYFGPGTRLLVL.